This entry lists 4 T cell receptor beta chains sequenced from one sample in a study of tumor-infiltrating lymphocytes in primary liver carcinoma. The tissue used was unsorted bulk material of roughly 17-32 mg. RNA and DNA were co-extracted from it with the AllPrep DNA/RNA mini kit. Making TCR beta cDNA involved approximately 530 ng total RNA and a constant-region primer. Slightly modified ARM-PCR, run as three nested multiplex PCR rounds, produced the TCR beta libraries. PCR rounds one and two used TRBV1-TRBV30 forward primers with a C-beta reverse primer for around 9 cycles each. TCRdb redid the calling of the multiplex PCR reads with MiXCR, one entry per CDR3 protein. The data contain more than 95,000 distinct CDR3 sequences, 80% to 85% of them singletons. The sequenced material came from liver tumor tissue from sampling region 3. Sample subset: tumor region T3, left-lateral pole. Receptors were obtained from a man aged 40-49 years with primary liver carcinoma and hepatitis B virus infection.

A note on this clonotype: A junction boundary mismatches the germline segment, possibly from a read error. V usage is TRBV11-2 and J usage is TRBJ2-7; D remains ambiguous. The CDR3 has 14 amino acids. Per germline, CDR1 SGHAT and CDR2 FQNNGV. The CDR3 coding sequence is TGTGCCAGCAGCTCTAACTTGAACTCCTACGAGCAGCACTTC. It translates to CASSSNLNSYEQHF. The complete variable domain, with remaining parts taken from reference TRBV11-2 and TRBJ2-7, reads EAGVAQSPRYKIIEKRQSVAFWCNPISGHATLYWYQQILGQGPKLLIQFQNNGVVDDSQLPKDRFSAERLKGVDSTLKIQPAKLEDSAVYLCASSSNLNSYEQHFGPGTRLTVT.

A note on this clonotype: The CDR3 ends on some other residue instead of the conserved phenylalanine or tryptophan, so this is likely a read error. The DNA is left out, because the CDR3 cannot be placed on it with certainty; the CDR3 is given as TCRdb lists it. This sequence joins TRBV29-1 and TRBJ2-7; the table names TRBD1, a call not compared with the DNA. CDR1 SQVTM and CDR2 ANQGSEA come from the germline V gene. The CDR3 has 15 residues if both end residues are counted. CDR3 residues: CSVASGWGMPYEQYL.

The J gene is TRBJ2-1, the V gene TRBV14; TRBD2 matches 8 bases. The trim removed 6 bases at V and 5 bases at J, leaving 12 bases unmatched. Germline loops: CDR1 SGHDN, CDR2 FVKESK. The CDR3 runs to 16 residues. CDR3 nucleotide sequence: TGTGCCAGCAGTGCCATAGCGGGATTGATAAACAATGAGCAGTTCTTC. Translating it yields CASSAIAGLINNEQFF.

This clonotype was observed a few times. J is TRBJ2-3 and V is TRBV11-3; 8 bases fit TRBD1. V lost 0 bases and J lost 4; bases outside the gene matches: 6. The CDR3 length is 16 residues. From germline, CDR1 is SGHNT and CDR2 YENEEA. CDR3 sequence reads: CASSLDNRGNADTQYF. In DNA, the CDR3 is TGTGCCAGCAGCTTAGACAACAGGGGGAATGCAGATACGCAGTATTTT.